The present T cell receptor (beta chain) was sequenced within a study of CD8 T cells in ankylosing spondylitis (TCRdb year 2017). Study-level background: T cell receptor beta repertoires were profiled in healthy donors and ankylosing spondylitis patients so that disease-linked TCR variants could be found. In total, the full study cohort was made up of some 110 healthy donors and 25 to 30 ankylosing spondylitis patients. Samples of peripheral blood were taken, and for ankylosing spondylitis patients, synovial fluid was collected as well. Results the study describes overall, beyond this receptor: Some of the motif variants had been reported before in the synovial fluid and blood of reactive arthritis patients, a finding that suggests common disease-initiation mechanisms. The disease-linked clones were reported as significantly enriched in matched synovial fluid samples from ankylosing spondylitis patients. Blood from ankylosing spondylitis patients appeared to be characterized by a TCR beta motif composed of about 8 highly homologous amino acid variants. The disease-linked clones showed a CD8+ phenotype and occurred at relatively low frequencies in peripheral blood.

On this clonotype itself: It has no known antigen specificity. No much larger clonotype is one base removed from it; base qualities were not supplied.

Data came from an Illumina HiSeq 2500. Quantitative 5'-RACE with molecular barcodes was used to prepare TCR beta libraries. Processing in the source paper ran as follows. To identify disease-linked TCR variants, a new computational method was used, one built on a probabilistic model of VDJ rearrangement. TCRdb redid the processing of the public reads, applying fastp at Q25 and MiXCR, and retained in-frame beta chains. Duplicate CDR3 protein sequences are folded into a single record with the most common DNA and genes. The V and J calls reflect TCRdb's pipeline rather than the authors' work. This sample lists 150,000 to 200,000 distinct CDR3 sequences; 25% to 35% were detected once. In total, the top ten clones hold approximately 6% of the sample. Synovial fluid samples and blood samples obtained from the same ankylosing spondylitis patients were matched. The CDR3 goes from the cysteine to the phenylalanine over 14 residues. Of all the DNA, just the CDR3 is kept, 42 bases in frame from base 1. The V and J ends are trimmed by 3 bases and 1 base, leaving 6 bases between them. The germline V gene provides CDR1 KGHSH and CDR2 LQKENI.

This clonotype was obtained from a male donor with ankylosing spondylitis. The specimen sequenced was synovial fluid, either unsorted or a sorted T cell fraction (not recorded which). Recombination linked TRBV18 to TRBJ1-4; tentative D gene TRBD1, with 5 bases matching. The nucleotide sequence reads TGTGCCAGCTCACCCGGGGGAACTAATGAAAAACTGTTTTTT. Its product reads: CASSPGGTNEKLFF.